Listed below are T cell receptor beta chains from one sample, sequenced in a study of blood T cell repertoires in COVID-19. Generated by immunoSEQ multiplex PCR, the TCRdb table keeps only in-frame clones and is missing some. The sample shows hundreds of thousands of clones, nearly 90% of them seen only once. The sample consisted of peripheral blood. These receptor sequences come from a woman in her twenties or thirties with COVID-19, enrolled during active disease. Both conserved end residues are part of each CDR3. The D gene is left open where the match is weak. Clone size is given for some rows only: seen once, a few or many times, or a class if the clone is expanded.

V	J	D	size	DNA	CDR3
TRBV5-6	TRBJ2-1	-	-	TGTGCCAGCAGCTTGCGGCTAGCCTACAATGAGCAGTTCTTC	CASSLRLAYNEQFF
TRBV30	TRBJ1-6	-	-	TGTGCCTGGAGTGTACGCGGCGGTAGCTCCTATAATTCACCCCTCCACTTT	CAWSVRGGSSYNSPLHF
TRBV11-3	TRBJ2-2	TRBD1	-	TGTGCCAGCAGCTCCGACAGGGGGAGGACCGGGGAGCTGTTTTTT	CASSSDRGRTGELFF
TRBV4-2	TRBJ1-3	-	many	TGTGCCAGCAGCCAAGCCCTGACAGGCGGTGGAAACACCATATATTTT	CASSQALTGGGNTIYF
TRBV19	TRBJ1-1	TRBD1	-	TGTGCCAGTAGTATGGGACAGGCCTCGTCGAAAGCTTTCTTT	CASSMGQASSKAFF
TRBV4-1	TRBJ1-2	TRBD1	-	TGCGCCAGCAGCCTACCGCCCACAGGACAGGCCGGCTACACCTTC	CASSLPPTGQAGYTF
TRBV10-3	TRBJ2-1	-	once	TGTGCCATCAGTGAAGCCGATGAGCAGTTCTTC	CAISEADEQFF
TRBV6-5	TRBJ1-2	-	once	TGTGCCAGCAGTTACTCGATAAATGCCGAGGGCTACACCTTC	CASSYSINAEGYTF
TRBV7-9	TRBJ1-1	TRBD1	-	TGTGCCAGCAGTCCGGGACAGTGGATCGCTGAAGCTTTCTTT	CASSPGQWIAEAFF
TRBV28	TRBJ1-2	-	few	TGTGCCAGCAAACCCGGGGGAGGGTATGGCTACACCTTC	CASKPGGGYGYTF
TRBV9	TRBJ1-4	TRBD1	-	TGTGCCAGCAGCGGGGGGACAGTCTCAAATGAAAAACTGTTTTTT	CASSGGTVSNEKLFF
TRBV5-1	TRBJ1-3	TRBD1	-	TGCGCCAGCAGGGAGGGGGCCGGCGGAAACACCATATATTTT	CASREGAGGNTIYF
TRBV4-3	TRBJ2-7	-	-	TGCGCCAGCAGCCAAGCGATAGCCGGCTCCTACGAGCAGTACTTC	CASSQAIAGSYEQYF
TRBV6-5	TRBJ1-1	TRBD1	-	TGTGCCAGCAGTTACTCTGGACAGGGAGGCAACACTGAAGCTTTCTTT	CASSYSGQGGNTEAFF
TRBV19	TRBJ1-1	-	-	TGTGCCAGTAGTTTCACGACAAGATCTGAAGCTTTCTTT	CASSFTTRSEAFF
TRBV4-3	TRBJ2-7	-	-	TGCGCCAGCAGCCAAGGGTATCTGAGCTCCTACGAGCAGTACTTC	CASSQGYLSSYEQYF
TRBV11-2	TRBJ2-3	TRBD2	-	TGTGCCAGCAGCTCCTCGGTCAGCGGGGCGGCTAATACAGATACGCAGTATTTT	CASSSSVSGAANTDTQYF
TRBV2	TRBJ1-5	-	-	TGTGCCAGCAGCCCCGACAGTTTAGGCAATCAGCCCCAGCATTTT	CASSPDSLGNQPQHF
TRBV10-3	TRBJ1-5	-	-	TGTGCCATCAGGGAGACAGGTTCCAATCAGCCCCAGCATTTT	CAIRETGSNQPQHF
TRBV10-3	TRBJ2-5	TRBD2	-	TGTGCCATCAGTGATAACCCGACTAGCGAGACCCAGTACTTC	CAISDNPTSETQYF
TRBV5-1	TRBJ2-6	TRBD1	-	TGCGCCAGCAGCTTTGGGGCAGGGGGAATTGGGGCCAACGTCCTGACTTTC	CASSFGAGGIGANVLTF
TRBV7-2	TRBJ2-1	TRBD2	-	TGTGCCAGCAGCTTCGTCGGAGGGACTACAGAGCAGTTCTTC	CASSFVGGTTEQFF
TRBV30	TRBJ1-2	-	-	TGTGCCTGGAGCTCGACAGGAAGCTATGGCTACACCTTC	CAWSSTGSYGYTF
TRBV4-2	TRBJ1-1	-	-	TGTGCCAGCAGCCAGGTCGACAGGTTGAACACTGAAGCTTTCTTT	CASSQVDRLNTEAFF
TRBV2	TRBJ1-6	-	-	TGTGCCAGGTGGGGGGGTACTAATTCACCCCTCCACTTT	CARWGGTNSPLHF
TRBV9	TRBJ1-2	TRBD1	-	TGTGCCAGCAGCGTCGAGACAGGGCCCCACTATGGCTACACCTTC	CASSVETGPHYGYTF
TRBV6-5	TRBJ1-2	-	-	TGTGCCAGCACCCCTGGGGCGGGGAATCATGGCTACACCTTC	CASTPGAGNHGYTF
TRBV5-4	TRBJ1-1	-	once	TGTGCCAGCAGCTTTGGGGGCGCGTTGGACACTGAAGCTTTCTTT	CASSFGGALDTEAFF
TRBV12-3/TRBV12-4	TRBJ1-1	-	-	TGTGCCAGCAGTATGAGACAGATTGAAGCTTTCTTT	CASSMRQIEAFF
TRBV2	TRBJ1-1	-	-	TGTGCCAGCGGGGTGACAGGGAACACTGAAGCTTTCTTT	CASGVTGNTEAFF
TRBV5-5	TRBJ1-3	-	few	TGTGCCAGCAGCTCATCGGTCTCTGGAAACACCATATATTTT	CASSSSVSGNTIYF
TRBV27	TRBJ1-1	-	-	TGTGCCAGCAGCCGTAACAGAAACACTGAAGCTTTCTTT	CASSRNRNTEAFF
TRBV11-3	TRBJ2-1	TRBD2	-	TGTGCCAGCAGCGCGCGCACTAGCGGGGGCTACAATGAGCAGTTCTTC	CASSARTSGGYNEQFF
TRBV19	TRBJ2-2	TRBD2	-	TGTGCCAGTACTCTGGCGGGGGACAACACCGGGGAGCTGTTTTTT	CASTLAGDNTGELFF
TRBV28	TRBJ1-6	-	-	TGTGCCAGCAGTTCCAGGACAGCCAATTCACCCCTCCACTTT	CASSSRTANSPLHF
TRBV28	TRBJ1-2	-	-	TGTGCCAGCAGTACGTCCGGGTTCCCTCGACCTGGCTACACCTTC	CASSTSGFPRPGYTF
TRBV25-1	TRBJ1-1	-	-	TGTGCCAGCAGTCGGGAGGGGCCGGGTGAAGAAGCTTTCTTT	CASSREGPGEEAFF
TRBV3-1/TRBV3-2	TRBJ1-1	-	-	TGTGCCAGCAGCCCGGGGGGGTGGGAGATCACTGAAGCTTTCTTT	CASSPGGWEITEAFF